This TCR beta chain was observed in a study of human T cells and chemical hapten exposure. Study summary: The study lasted approximately 26 weeks, and patients were dosed weekly with diphenylcyclopropenone on the scalp throughout. Study outcomes and limitations: Counts of TCRs above 1 in 1000 frequency stayed unchanged with DPC sensitization.

TCRdb re-analysed the RACE reads in MiXCR, keeping a single row per CDR3 protein. The sample shows around 110,000 distinct CDR3 sequences, 9.5% to 13% of them seen only once. Time point here: patch test 1, 2 weeks after DPC sensitization. Treatment described: therapeutic diphenylcyclopropenone sensitization with weekly scalp DPC. Blood was collected ahead of every patch test applied. Comments on this clonotype: Its target is unknown.

The origin of this receptor is a woman aged 45-65 years with alopecia areata. Some clones in this sample may be carry-over from other donors' samples. Sample: whole blood, taken in connection with sensitization to the hapten diphenylcyclopropenone (DPC).

The CDR3 region is CSANEVGQPLQETQYF. In DNA form, the CDR3 reads TGCAGTGCCAATGAGGTCGGCCAGCCTCTCCAAGAGACCCAGTACTTC. J is TRBJ2-5 and V is TRBV20-1; D is unresolved. The CDR3 runs 16 residues. Germline-derived CDR1 and CDR2 are DFQATT and SNEGSKA (reference sequence). Trimming shortened V by 6 bases and J by 1 base, and 21 bases separated the two germline ends.